What follows are 12 T cell receptor beta chains derived from one specimen sequenced in a study of control samples from healthy donors and cancer patients. Profiled with immunoSEQ multiplex PCR; TCRdb holds only in-frame clones, not every one. The profile shows 90,000 to 130,000 clones, around 80% of them singletons. Material: blood. The source of these receptors is a man aged 18 to 30 in good health.

The V call is TRBV30, the J call TRBJ1-6; perhaps TRBD1 as D (6 bases). V was shortened by 3 bases and J by 6 bases, with 12 bases between the two germline ends. The CDR3 runs to 14 residues. Germline V gene sequence: CDR1 GTSNPN, CDR2 SVGIG (reference sequence). The CDR3 loop is CAWSPAGVNSPLHF. The DNA for the CDR3 is TGTGCCTGGAGCCCCGCAGGGGTTAATTCACCCCTCCACTTT.

The chain has TRBV11-2 and TRBJ1-2, with D maybe TRBD1 (6 bases). CDR3 size: 13 residues. Germline V gene data show CDR1 as SGHAT and CDR2 as FQNNGV. Trimming took 1 base from V and 7 from J, leaving 10 bases between them. Here the CDR3 reads CASSLGGAGGYTF. In DNA form, the CDR3 reads TGTGCCAGCAGCTTAGGGGGGGCCGGTGGCTACACCTTC.

This clone appeared a single time. The chain recombines TRBV20-1 with TRBJ1-3; D not resolved. CDR3 length: 11 residues. Germline V CDR1 and CDR2: DFQATT, SNEGSKA (reference sequence). The V gene lost 0 bases and the J gene lost 7 bases, with 4 bases spanning the gap. This chain's CDR3 is CSARDLNTIYF. The DNA of the CDR3 is TGCAGTGCTAGAGATCTGAACACCATATATTTT.

V usage is TRBV7-8 and J usage is TRBJ2-5; D is unresolved. Germline V gene sequence: CDR1 SGHVS, CDR2 FQNEAQ. There are 12 residues in the CDR3. The V gene lost 4 bases and the J gene lost 5 bases, with 8 bases spanning the gap. CDR3 DNA: TGTGCCAGCAGCTCCAGCCTCGAGACCCAGTACTTC. Protein sequence: CASSSSLETQYF.

The chain recombines TRBV4-1 with TRBJ2-5, with D perhaps TRBD1 (5 bases). V was pared by 8 bases and J by 4 bases, with 14 bases between. The germline V gene has CDR1 MGHRA and CDR2 YSYEKL. The CDR3 consists of 13 residues. CDR3 nucleotides: TGCGCCAGCGGAAGGGGCGTAGGAGAGACCCAGTACTTC. Amino acid sequence: CASGRGVGETQYF.

The V gene is TRBV12-3 or TRBV12-4, the J gene TRBJ2-7; 8 bases are a match to TRBD1. J gave up 5 bases and V 4 bases, and 1 base lay outside the gene matches. The CDR3 totals 12 residues. The CDR3: CASSYRGNEQYV. As DNA, the CDR3 is TGTGCCAGCAGTTACAGGGGGAACGAGCAGTACGTC.

This sequence joins TRBV11-2 and TRBJ1-1; no definite D call. The CDR3 has 15 amino acids. Trimming stripped 3 bases from V and 0 bases from J, with 11 bases between. The germline gives CDR1 SGHAT, CDR2 FQNNGV. This CDR3 reads CASSLRRNLNTEAFF. CDR3 sequence (DNA): TGTGCCAGCAGCTTGCGACGGAACCTGAACACTGAAGCTTTCTTT. The variable domain in full, completed from reference TRBV11-2 and TRBJ1-1, reads EAGVAQSPRYKIIEKRQSVAFWCNPISGHATLYWYQQILGQGPKLLIQFQNNGVVDDSQLPKDRFSAERLKGVDSTLKIQPAKLEDSAVYLCASSLRRNLNTEAFFGQGTRLTVV.

This clone has only one observation. V and J are TRBV6-5 and TRBJ2-6, with D possibly being TRBD1 (6 bases). V was trimmed by 7 bases and J by 1 base, leaving 11 bases between them. In germline, CDR1 is MNHEY, CDR2 SVGAGI. CDR3 length equals 15 residues. CDR3 in amino acids: CASTRTGSGANVLTF. The DNA for the CDR3 is TGTGCCAGCACCCGTACAGGGTCTGGGGCCAACGTCCTGACTTTC.

The sample holds one count of this clone. The chain links TRBV29-1 to TRBJ2-1, with D hard to call. The ends were cut back, 1 base at V and 6 bases at J, with 10 bases in the middle. This CDR3 is 13 amino acids long. The germline gives CDR1 SQVTM, CDR2 ANQGSEA. The CDR3 region is CSVEVVAFNEQFF. CDR3 bases: TGCAGCGTTGAAGTTGTTGCCTTCAATGAGCAGTTCTTC.

The chain carries TRBV15 and TRBJ1-1; D might be TRBD1 (5 bases). The CDR3 has 14 residues. Germline CDR1 and CDR2: LNHNV and YYDKDF (reference sequence). The V gene lost 5 bases and the J gene lost 1 base, with 11 bases spanning the gap. The CDR3 loop is CATSLGAENTEAFF. The CDR3 region has the DNA TGTGCCACCAGCCTTGGGGCCGAGAACACTGAAGCTTTCTTT.

The CDR3 coding sequence is TGTGCCAGTAGTATGGAGGGCCGGTCGTCTTCACCCCTCCACTTT. Its protein product is CASSMEGRSSSPLHF. V and J are TRBV19 and TRBJ1-6, with D unresolved. Germline CDR1 and CDR2: LNHDA and SQIVND (reference sequence). The V end was cut by 3 bases, the J end by 9 bases, with 15 bases between. This CDR3 spans 15 amino acids.

The chain carries TRBV2 and TRBJ1-3; D possibly corresponds to TRBD1 (5 bases). Germline CDR1 reads SNHLY; CDR2 reads FYNNEI. The CDR3 length is 13 residues. Trimming stripped 7 bases from V and 2 bases from J, with 9 bases between. The CDR3 DNA reads as TGTGCCAGCACAGGGTTGCCTGGAAACACCATATATTTT. Translated, it gives CASTGLPGNTIYF.